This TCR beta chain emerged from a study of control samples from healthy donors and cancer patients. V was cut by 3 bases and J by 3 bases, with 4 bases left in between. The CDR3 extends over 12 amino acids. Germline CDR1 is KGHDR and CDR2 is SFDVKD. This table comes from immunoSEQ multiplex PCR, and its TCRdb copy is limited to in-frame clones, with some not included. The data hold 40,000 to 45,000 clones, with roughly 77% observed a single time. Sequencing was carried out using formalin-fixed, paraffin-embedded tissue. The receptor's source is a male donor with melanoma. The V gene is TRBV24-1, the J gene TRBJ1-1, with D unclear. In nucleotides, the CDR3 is TGTGCCACCAGTGATCCGGACACTGAAGCTTTCTTT. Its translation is CATSDPDTEAFF.